This T cell receptor (beta chain) stems from a study of T and B cells in COVID-19 patients. BIOMED2 TRB-A/B primer pools were used in multiplex TRB PCR. TCRdb fed the multiplex PCR reads into MiXCR, producing one record per CDR3 protein. The sample has 20,000 to 30,000 distinct CDR3 sequences; roughly 33% are singletons. TRB was amplified from about 240-490 ng of blood genomic DNA. The V end lost 3 bases, the J end lost 6 bases, and 21 bases lay between the germline ends. CDR1 and CDR2 (germline): LNHDA, SQIVND (reference sequence). The CDR3 runs to 16 residues. At least ten counts were recorded for this clonotype.

The receptor's source is a human donor who had recovered from COVID-19. The sequencing sample was made of blood. This chain uses TRBV19 with TRBJ2-7; D call uncertain. The CDR3 DNA sequence: TGTGCCAGTAGTATCCACTTTGGGCAGACCTTCAGCGAGCAGTACTTC. Its translation is CASSIHFGQTFSEQYF.